A selection of T cell receptor beta chains follows, all from one sample in a study of cytomegalovirus exposure and HLA in healthy donors. This table comes from immunoSEQ multiplex PCR, and its TCRdb copy is limited to in-frame clones, with some not included. The sample records about 170,000 clones, around 76% being singletons. The sample taken for sequencing was PBMCs. The receptors here all came from a woman under 40 in good health and CMV-seropositive. Each CDR3 is given with its conserved first and last residue. The order of the fields is clone size, V gene, D gene, J gene, CDR3 DNA, CDR3 protein. The D gene is left open where the match is weak. Clone size appears in some rows only: once, few, many, or a class for an expanded clone.

>-|TRBV27|-|TRBJ2-7
TGTGCCACTGGGGGAGGCCCCTCCTACGAGCAGTACTTC
CATGGGPSYEQYF
>once|TRBV5-5|-|TRBJ1-1
TGTGCCAGCAGCTTGGCTAGGTCGAACACTGAAGCTTTCTTT
CASSLARSNTEAFF
>-|TRBV10-1|-|TRBJ2-5
TGCGCCACCGTCAAGGGTACAGGCGTGGCGGAGACCCAGTACTTC
CATVKGTGVAETQYF
>-|TRBV28|-|TRBJ1-1
TGTGCCAGCAGTTTATGGGACAGGAACACTGAAGCTTTCTTT
CASSLWDRNTEAFF
>-|TRBV19|TRBD2|TRBJ2-3
TGTGCCAGTAGTGTTAAACTAGCGGGGAGGACAGATACGCAGTATTTT
CASSVKLAGRTDTQYF
>-|TRBV5-1|TRBD1|TRBJ1-5
TGCGCCAGCAGCCCGGGACAGGGGGCGAATCAGCCCCAGCATTTT
CASSPGQGANQPQHF
>-|TRBV27|TRBD1|TRBJ2-1
TGTGCCAGCAGCGTCTTTACCGAAACAGGGGTGTACAATGAGCAGTTCTTC
CASSVFTETGVYNEQFF
>-|TRBV6-5|TRBD2|TRBJ2-7
TGTGCCAGCAGTTACGGAGGCGGGGGGTACGAGCAGTACTTC
CASSYGGGGYEQYF
>-|TRBV11-3|-|TRBJ1-5
TGTGCCAGCAGCTGGGACCAGGGGCAAGTAGGTCAGCCCCAGCATTTT
CASSWDQGQVGQPQHF
>-|TRBV13|TRBD1|TRBJ1-1
TGTGCCAGCAGCCCGGGACAGGGAATGGGTGAAGCTTTCTTT
CASSPGQGMGEAFF
>-|TRBV7-9|-|TRBJ1-1
TGTGCCAGCAGCCATACTCACGGCGGGGAAGCTTTCTTT
CASSHTHGGEAFF
>-|TRBV14|-|TRBJ2-1
TGTGCCAGCAGCCATGCGAGCTCCTACAATGAGCAGTTCTTC
CASSHASSYNEQFF
>-|TRBV10-2|-|TRBJ2-1
TGCGCCAGCAGTGAGTGGGGGGACTCCTACAATGAGCAGTTCTTC
CASSEWGDSYNEQFF
>-|TRBV30|-|TRBJ1-2
TGTGCCTGGAGCCGGGGGGGGTCTGGCTACACCTTC
CAWSRGGSGYTF
>-|TRBV29-1|TRBD1|TRBJ1-2
TGCAGCGACCAGACAGGGGGCTACTATGGCTACACCTTC
CSDQTGGYYGYTF
>-|TRBV30|TRBD1|TRBJ2-4
TGTGCCTGGGACGTTAGGGGGCGTCTGTCCAAAAACATTCAGTACTTC
CAWDVRGRLSKNIQYF